A single sample gave rise to the 29 T cell receptor beta chains below, sequenced in a study of cytotoxic CD8 clonotypes in ibrutinib-treated CLL. Assay: immunoSEQ multiplex PCR; the TCRdb copy retains only in-frame clones and omits some. The table includes fewer than 400,000 clones, 67% detected once. Sequences were derived from PBMCs, sampled after 36 months of ibrutinib treatment. Every receptor here comes from a human donor with chronic lymphocytic leukemia.

CDR3 DNA sequence: TGCGCCAGCAGCCAAAGGAACGGACTCTCCTACGAGCAGTACTTC. Translation gives CASSQRNGLSYEQYF. The chain couples TRBV4-3 to TRBJ2-7; a possible D gene is TRBD2 (5 bases). Germline V gene lookup returns CDR1 LGHNA and CDR2 YSLEER. This CDR3 spans 15 amino acids. The V end was cut by 2 bases, the J end by 0 bases, with 11 bases between.

This sequence joins TRBV9 and TRBJ2-1, with 11 nucleotides matching TRBD2. CDR1 and CDR2 from the germline V gene are SGDLS and YYNGEE. V dropped 6 bases and J dropped 5; count of bases not matched to a gene: 13. There are 17 residues in the CDR3. The CDR3 DNA reads TGTGCCAGCACCAAGGGACTAGCGGCACTGAAAGACAATGAGCAGTTCTTC. Protein sequence: CASTKGLAALKDNEQFF.

Remarks on this clone: Distinct nucleotide sequences in the sample also encode this CDR3. This rearrangement joins TRBV18 to TRBJ2-3; D not resolved. The germline gives CDR1 KGHSH, CDR2 LQKENI. V was shortened by 1 base and J by 0 bases, with 8 bases between the two germline ends. The CDR3 sequence is 15 residues long. The CDR3 coding sequence is TGTGCCAGCTCACCACGCCTGGACAGCACAGATACGCAGTATTTT. Protein: CASSPRLDSTDTQYF.

The V call is TRBV19, the J call TRBJ2-7; 8 bases map to TRBD1. From germline, CDR1 is LNHDA and CDR2 SQIVND (reference sequence). J lost 2 bases, V lost 4 bases, and 4 bases had no gene match. This CDR3 spans 14 amino acids. The CDR3, as DNA: TGTGCCAGTAGTAAAATGGACAGGGCCTACGAGCAGTACTTC. Translated: CASSKMDRAYEQYF.

The genes are TRBV28 and TRBJ2-7, with TRBD1 as a possible D gene (6 bases). CDR3 length equals 15 residues. Germline CDR1 MDHEN, CDR2 SYDVKM. Trimming took off 3 bases at V and 2 bases at J, with 14 bases between the two ends. The CDR3 loop is CASSFPGTTTYEQYF. CDR3 in DNA: TGTGCCAGCAGTTTTCCCGGGACAACAACCTACGAGCAGTACTTC.

The chain links TRBV4-1 to TRBJ1-2, with no clear D. The CDR3 loop spans 15 amino acids. Deletions cut 4 bases from V and 3 bases from J, with 15 bases between. Germline CDR1 MGHRA, CDR2 YSYEKL. The CDR3 here is CASSPTRRHDYGYTF. The CDR3 DNA follows: TGCGCCAGCAGCCCAACGAGGCGGCACGACTATGGCTACACCTTC.

This clone was recorded once. The chain is built from TRBV6-4 and TRBJ2-7; TRBD2 matches 10 bases. The ends lost 4 bases at V and 3 bases at J; junction bases unmatched: 6. This CDR3 comprises 15 residues. The germline V gene encodes CDR1 MRHNA and CDR2 SNTAGT. CDR3 residues: CASSVTAGGLYEQYF. As DNA, the CDR3 is TGTGCCAGCAGTGTAACAGCGGGAGGGCTCTACGAGCAGTACTTC.

The chain uses TRBV29-1 and TRBJ1-3; D is perhaps TRBD1 (6 bases). V lost 7 bases and J 3 bases, leaving 10 bases between the germline ends. Germline V gene lookup returns CDR1 SQVTM and CDR2 ANQGSEA. This CDR3 comprises 12 residues. The CDR3 reads CSAKQGGNTIYF. CDR3 nucleotides: TGCAGCGCCAAACAGGGTGGAAACACCATATATTTT.

V gene TRBV4-3 combines with J gene TRBJ2-1, with 7 bases that match TRBD2. The CDR3 has 14 residues. J lost 8 bases, V lost 2 bases, and 6 bases had no gene match. From germline, CDR1 is LGHNA and CDR2 YSLEER. In DNA form, the CDR3 reads TGCGCCAGCAGCCAATGGGCGGGAGTTGATGAGCAGTTCTTC. Translating it yields CASSQWAGVDEQFF.

This sequence joins TRBV5-1 and TRBJ2-7; D perhaps matches TRBD1 (7 bases). The CDR3 sequence is 14 residues long. Trimming left V 0 bases short and J 3 bases short, with 10 bases between. Germline V lookup: CDR1 SGHRS, CDR2 YFSETQ. CDR3 in amino acids: CASSLAGGNYEQYF. DNA of the CDR3: TGCGCCAGCAGCTTGGCAGGGGGGAACTACGAGCAGTACTTC. The full variable domain, with the rest looked up from reference TRBV5-1 and TRBJ2-7, is KAGVTQTPRYLIKTRGQQVTLSCSPISGHRSVSWYQQTPGQGLQFLFEYFSETQRNKGNFPGRFSGRQFSNSRSEMNVSTLELGDSALYLCASSLAGGNYEQYFGPGTRLTVT.

V gene TRBV19 combines with J gene TRBJ2-5, with D unresolved. This CDR3 spans 14 amino acids. Germline V gene lookup returns CDR1 LNHDA and CDR2 SQIVND (reference sequence). Trimming stripped 3 bases from V and 4 bases from J, with 12 bases between. This CDR3 reads CASSIPNYLETQYF. CDR3 in DNA: TGTGCCAGTAGTATCCCCAACTACCTAGAGACCCAGTACTTC.

The V call is TRBV28, the J call TRBJ1-2, with D perhaps TRBD1 (5 bases). The CDR3 covers 13 residues. Germline assignment: CDR1 MDHEN and CDR2 SYDVKM. Trimming left V 6 bases short and J 1 base short, with 9 bases between. CDR3 region: CASSSGGNYGYTF. CDR3 nucleotides: TGTGCCAGCAGCTCCGGGGGTAACTATGGCTACACCTTC.

This chain uses TRBV18 with TRBJ2-7; D ambiguous. The V gene's germline CDR1 is KGHSH and CDR2 LQKENI. Trimming pared 0 bases from V and 2 bases from J, leaving 14 bases between. The CDR3 is made up of 16 amino acids. This CDR3 is CASSPPGKKGTYEQYF. DNA of the CDR3: TGTGCCAGCTCACCACCGGGAAAGAAAGGAACCTACGAGCAGTACTTC.

The chain has TRBV2 and TRBJ1-6, with D possibly TRBD1 on 6 matching bases. The CDR3 is made up of 13 amino acids. The germline CDR1 and CDR2 sequences are SNHLY and FYNNEI. The germline V and J ends were trimmed by 8 bases and 7 bases, with 12 bases remaining between them. CDR3 protein: CASRQDPNSPLHF. CDR3 DNA sequence: TGTGCCAGCCGACAGGATCCAAATTCACCCCTCCACTTT.

The chain combines TRBV13 with TRBJ2-3, with D possibly matching TRBD1 (9 bases). Germline V gene data show CDR1 as PRHDT and CDR2 as FYEKMQ (reference sequence). The V end lost 4 bases, the J end lost 2 bases, and 31 bases lay between the germline ends. The CDR3 contains 21 residues. In nucleotides, the CDR3 is TGTGCCAGCAGCTCTCTCTGGGACAGGGACGAAGCGGGAGCCTACACAGATACGCAGTATTTT. Translating it yields CASSSLWDRDEAGAYTDTQYF.

This clone was observed a handful of times. The chain is built from TRBV18 and TRBJ2-7; 8 bases fit TRBD1. The CDR3 extends over 14 amino acids. Germline V lookup: CDR1 KGHSH, CDR2 LQKENI. J gave up 5 bases and V 5 bases, and 8 bases lay outside the gene matches. The CDR3 protein is CASSKDRVPHEQYF. The CDR3 DNA reads as TGTGCCAGCTCAAAGGACAGGGTACCCCACGAGCAGTACTTC.

This rearrangement joins TRBV7-2 to TRBJ2-5, with D unresolved. V was clipped by 5 bases and J by 0 bases, with 7 bases between them. This CDR3 comprises 13 residues. Looked up from germline, CDR1 is SGHTA and CDR2 is FQGNSA. The chain's CDR3 is CASSVGHQETQYF. In DNA form, the CDR3 reads TGTGCCAGCAGCGTTGGACACCAAGAGACCCAGTACTTC.

This clone showed up just once. This chain connects TRBV5-6 to TRBJ2-7, with D possibly being TRBD1 (5 bases). There are 15 residues in the CDR3. CDR1 and CDR2 from the germline V gene are SGHDT and YYEEEE. V gave up 0 bases and J gave up 0 bases, with 10 bases separating them. CDR3: CASSLVGHHSYEQYF. CDR3 bases: TGTGCCAGCAGCTTGGTTGGACACCACTCCTACGAGCAGTACTTC.

The CDR3 loop reads CASSRAGGPTGELFF. CDR3 nucleotide sequence: TGTGCCAGCAGCCGAGCGGGAGGGCCGACCGGGGAGCTGTTTTTT. The chain links TRBV7-3 to TRBJ2-2, with 10 bases lining up with TRBD2. The CDR3 totals 15 residues. CDR1 is SGHTA and CDR2 is FQGTGA in the germline V gene. The V segment lost 5 bases and the J segment 5 bases; nucleotides outside the gene matches: 5.

The table lists this clone with a few counts. The chain employs TRBV25-1 and TRBJ2-1; no definite D call. Deletions cut 4 bases from V and 7 bases from J, with 5 bases between. The CDR3 runs to 11 residues. Germline V gene sequence: CDR1 MGHDK, CDR2 SYGVNS. The CDR3 is CASSVINEQFF. The CDR3 DNA reads TGTGCCAGCAGTGTGATTAATGAGCAGTTCTTC. The whole variable domain, filled in from reference TRBV25-1 and TRBJ2-1, reads EADIYQTPRYLVIGTGKKITLECSQTMGHDKMYWYQQDPGMELHLIHYSYGVNSTEKGDLSSESTVSRIRTEHFPLTLESARPSHTSQYLCASSVINEQFFGPGTRLTVL.

The rearrangement joins TRBV29-1 to TRBJ1-2; a weak D match, TRBD1 (5 bases). Germline CDR1 SQVTM, CDR2 ANQGSEA. With 6 bases removed from V and 1 base from J, the gap between germline ends came to 15 bases. The CDR3 runs 14 residues. The CDR3 reads CSVGPGNYNYGYTF. The CDR3 nucleotides read TGCAGCGTGGGGCCAGGGAATTATAACTATGGCTACACCTTC. The full variable domain, with the rest looked up from reference TRBV29-1 and TRBJ1-2, is SAVISQKPSRDICQRGTSLTIQCQVDSQVTMMFWYRQQPGQSLTLIATANQGSEATYESGFVIDKFPISRPNLTFSTLTVSNMSPEDSSIYLCSVGPGNYNYGYTFGSGTRLTVV.

This clone was detected only a few times. CDR3 sequence (DNA): TGCAGCGTTGGAAAGTCGTCGAACACCGGGGAGCTGTTTTTT. Translation: CSVGKSSNTGELFF. The chain uses TRBV29-1 and TRBJ2-2; D call uncertain. In germline, CDR1 is SQVTM, CDR2 ANQGSEA. Trimming cost V 4 bases and J 0 bases, with 9 bases left between them. This CDR3 comprises 14 residues.

V gene TRBV19 combines with J gene TRBJ1-1, with D unresolved. Germline V gives CDR1 LNHDA, CDR2 SQIVND (reference sequence). The CDR3 runs to 14 residues. The ends were cut back, 3 bases at V and 5 bases at J, with 13 bases in the middle. CDR3 DNA: TGTGCCAGTAGTATTAGCGGGTTTGGTACTGAAGCTTTCTTT. This gives the protein CASSISGFGTEAFF.

J is TRBJ1-6 and V is TRBV4-1; maybe TRBD1 (5 bases). Deletions cut 1 base from V and 9 bases from J, with 19 bases between. The germline V gene encodes CDR1 MGHRA and CDR2 YSYEKL. The CDR3 runs 17 residues. As DNA, the CDR3 is TGCGCCAGCAGCCAAGTGGGGACGAGTGTTGGCCGTTCACCCCTCCACTTT. It translates to CASSQVGTSVGRSPLHF.

This chain uses TRBV5-1 with TRBJ1-2; no definite D call. CDR3 size: 15 residues. Trimming took off 5 bases at V and 0 bases at J, with 14 bases between the two ends. Per the germline V gene, CDR1 is SGHRS and CDR2 is YFSETQ. The CDR3 sequence is CASRLGPITNYGYTF. The CDR3 nucleotides read TGCGCCAGCAGACTCGGACCGATTACTAACTATGGCTACACCTTC. The full variable domain, in which reference TRBV5-1 and TRBJ1-2 provide the parts outside the CDR3, is KAGVTQTPRYLIKTRGQQVTLSCSPISGHRSVSWYQQTPGQGLQFLFEYFSETQRNKGNFPGRFSGRQFSNSRSEMNVSTLELGDSALYLCASRLGPITNYGYTFGSGTRLTVV.

This sequence joins TRBV7-8 and TRBJ2-7; D call uncertain. There are 12 residues in the CDR3. Germline V gene sequence: CDR1 SGHVS, CDR2 FQNEAQ. V lost 5 bases, J lost 11 bases, and 16 bases lay in between. CDR3 DNA: TGTGCCAGCAGCCCAAGTCGCCAAATGGAGTACTTC. Translated: CASSPSRQMEYF.

The rearrangement joins TRBV2 to TRBJ2-7; TRBD2 aligns across 10 bases. The V gene end was trimmed by 7 bases and the J gene end by 3 bases; junction bases not matched to a gene: 6. This CDR3 has 14 amino acids. Germline V gives CDR1 SNHLY, CDR2 FYNNEI. The CDR3 here is CASTGTSVRYEQYF. The CDR3 DNA reads as TGTGCCAGCACCGGGACTAGCGTCCGCTACGAGCAGTACTTC.

This chain links TRBV29-1 with TRBJ2-7; possible D gene TRBD2, 6 bases. This CDR3 spans 13 amino acids. Germline V gene lookup returns CDR1 SQVTM and CDR2 ANQGSEA. The V end was cut by 4 bases, the J end by 4 bases, with 14 bases between. In DNA form, the CDR3 reads TGCAGCGTTGCTCGGGGGAGCGGGTACGAGCAGTACTTC. This codes for CSVARGSGYEQYF.

The gene calls are TRBV9 and TRBJ1-5, with D uncertain. The V gene's germline CDR1 is SGDLS and CDR2 YYNGEE. The CDR3 runs 13 residues. The V end lost 4 bases, the J end lost 2 bases, and 7 bases lay between the germline ends. CDR3 nucleotide sequence: TGTGCCAGCAGCCAGGCAGGCAATCAGCCCCAGCATTTT. Its protein is CASSQAGNQPQHF. Filled out from reference TRBV9 and TRBJ1-5, the complete variable domain reads DSGVTQTPKHLITATGQRVTLRCSPRSGDLSVYWYQQSLDQGLQFLIQYYNGEERAKGNILERFSAQQFPDLHSELNLSSLELGDSALYFCASSQAGNQPQHFGDGTRLSIL.